These 21 T cell receptor beta chains were sequenced from one sample in a study of a mutant IDH1 vaccine in newly diagnosed glioma. For these TCRs, the target antigens are not known. Specified time point: week 23, last vaccination. Vaccination used 300 ug of mutant IDH1 20-mer peptide per dose, with topical imiquimod. TCRdb keeps only in-frame clones here, not all; method: immunoSEQ multiplex PCR. The table records about 65,000 clones, approximately 85% of them present only once. The sequenced sample was PBMCs, obtained from a glioma patient whose treatment included an IDH1 peptide vaccine. The receptors stem from a man aged 25 to 45 with glioma.

The chain has TRBV28 and TRBJ2-2; D possibly uses TRBD1 or TRBD2 (5 bases each). There are 13 residues in the CDR3. V lost 10 bases and J lost 4, with 13 bases in between. The germline V gene has CDR1 MDHEN and CDR2 SYDVKM. In DNA form, the CDR3 reads TGTGCCACGAGGGACCTACCCACCGGGGAGCTGTTTTTT. Amino acids: CATRDLPTGELFF.

The CDR3 region has the DNA TGTGCCAGCAGTTTAATTGGCAATCAGCCCCAGCATTTT. It translates to CASSLIGNQPQHF. This rearrangement joins TRBV27 to TRBJ1-5; no clear D gene. Trimming removed 2 bases from V and 2 bases from J, with 4 bases in between. The CDR3 has 13 amino acids. The germline V gene encodes CDR1 MNHEY and CDR2 SMNVEV (reference sequence).

This clone has more than one count but fewer than ten. The chain joins TRBV7-6 to TRBJ2-3; 7 nucleotides line up with TRBD1. This CDR3 is built from 15 residues. J lost 2 bases, V lost 0 bases, and 2 bases had no gene match. The germline V gene has CDR1 SGHVS and CDR2 FNYEAQ. CDR3: CASSLAGGHTDTQYF. DNA of the CDR3: TGTGCCAGCAGCTTAGCAGGGGGCCACACAGATACGCAGTATTTT.

The chain combines TRBV7-9 with TRBJ2-7; a weak D match, TRBD2 (6 bases). The CDR3 loop spans 15 amino acids. V was clipped by 3 bases and J by 5 bases, with 17 bases between them. Germline CDR1 SEHNR, CDR2 FQNEAQ (reference sequence). In DNA form, the CDR3 reads TGTGCCAGCAGCTTCTACCGGGACTCCCCTCACGAGCAGTACTTC. It is translated as CASSFYRDSPHEQYF. Using reference TRBV7-9 and TRBJ2-7 for the parts outside the CDR3, the full variable domain is DTGVSQNPRHKITKRGQNVTFRCDPISEHNRLYWYRQTLGQGPEFLTYFQNEAQLEKSRLLSDRFSAERPKGSFSTLEIQRTEQGDSAMYLCASSFYRDSPHEQYFGPGTRLTVT.

This rearrangement joins TRBV14 to TRBJ1-1, with D maybe TRBD1 (6 bases). Germline V CDR1 and CDR2: SGHDN, FVKESK. The CDR3 is 15 amino acids. Trimming removed 1 base at V and 6 bases at J, with 15 bases between. This CDR3 reads CASSQVGSGGAEAFF. The CDR3 coding sequence is TGTGCCAGCAGCCAAGTTGGGAGCGGGGGCGCTGAAGCTTTCTTT.

The sample holds one count of this clone. This rearrangement joins TRBV15 to TRBJ2-7; tentatively, D is TRBD1 (5 bases). The V end was cut by 1 base, the J end by 2 bases, with 12 bases between. CDR1 LNHNV and CDR2 YYDKDF come from the germline V gene (reference sequence). CDR3 size: 15 residues. CDR3 sequence (DNA): TGTGCCACCAGCAGAGTGACAGCGCCACCCTACGAGCAGTACTTC. As protein: CATSRVTAPPYEQYF.

The chain combines TRBV19 with TRBJ1-3; 9 bases align to TRBD1. The CDR3 extends over 15 amino acids. Germline V CDR1 and CDR2: LNHDA, SQIVND (reference sequence). V shed 7 bases and J 0 bases; nucleotides not matched to a gene: 4. The CDR3 reads CASKTGGLSGNTIYF. The CDR3 DNA is TGTGCCAGTAAGACAGGGGGTCTCTCTGGAAACACCATATATTTT.

The chain employs TRBV19 and TRBJ1-1; TRBD1 might be the D (6 bases). Looked up from germline, CDR1 is LNHDA and CDR2 is SQIVND (reference sequence). This CDR3 contains 15 residues. The V and J ends lost 3 bases and 3 bases respectively, with 14 bases between them. For the CDR3, the DNA is TGTGCCAGTAGTATCCAGGGGAGTTCGTACACTGAAGCTTTCTTT. It yields the protein CASSIQGSSYTEAFF.

The genes are TRBV27 and TRBJ2-7, with a weak D call TRBD1 (6 bases). Per the germline V gene, CDR1 is MNHEY and CDR2 is SMNVEV (reference sequence). V lost 5 bases to trimming and J lost 4 bases, with 18 bases between them. CDR3 length equals 15 residues. The CDR3 coding sequence is TGTGCCAGCAGTCGTAACAGGGATGCCGGGTACGAGCAGTACTTC. Its protein product is CASSRNRDAGYEQYF.

The V gene is TRBV11-2, the J gene TRBJ2-3; no clear D. Germline values: CDR1 SGHAT, CDR2 FQNNGV. The CDR3 contains 11 residues. The V end was cut by 8 bases, the J end by 2 bases, with 5 bases between. The CDR3 DNA is TGTGCCAGCGAGGCCACAGATACGCAGTATTTT. This sequence encodes CASEATDTQYF.

The rearrangement links TRBV4-1 to TRBJ2-1; D not certain. V was shortened by 0 bases and J by 0 bases, with 9 bases between the two germline ends. The germline V gene encodes CDR1 MGHRA and CDR2 YSYEKL. This CDR3 contains 16 residues. DNA of the CDR3: TGCGCCAGCAGCCAAGACGACACAAGCTCCTACAATGAGCAGTTCTTC. It is translated as CASSQDDTSSYNEQFF.

The chain's CDR3 is CASSVLSGGYSTDTQYF. The CDR3, as DNA: TGTGCCAGCAGCGTATTAAGCGGGGGCTATAGCACAGATACGCAGTATTTT. The chain carries TRBV9 and TRBJ2-3; 8 bases agree with TRBD2. The germline V gene has CDR1 SGDLS and CDR2 YYNGEE. This CDR3 region has 17 residues. V dropped 1 base and J dropped 0; count of bases not matched to a gene: 7.

V usage is TRBV12-5 and J usage is TRBJ2-7; tentatively, D is TRBD1 (5 bases). Germline V CDR1 and CDR2: LGHNT, FRNRAP. The CDR3 is made up of 14 amino acids. With 0 bases removed from V and 2 bases from J, the gap between germline ends came to 8 bases. DNA for the CDR3: TGTGCTAGTGGTTTGGTCTCGACAGCCTACGAGCAGTACTTC. Protein: CASGLVSTAYEQYF.

This rearrangement joins TRBV27 to TRBJ2-7, with TRBD2 matching over 8 bases. The V segment lost 6 bases and the J segment 0 bases; nucleotides outside the gene matches: 7. Germline lookup yields CDR1 MNHEY and CDR2 SMNVEV (reference sequence). The CDR3 runs 15 residues. CDR3 coding DNA: TGTGCCAGCAGCCGACATAGCGGGGACTCCTACGAGCAGTACTTC. It specifies CASSRHSGDSYEQYF.

This chain joins TRBV2 and TRBJ2-5, with TRBD1 as a possible D gene (6 bases). The DNA end is more similar to TRBJ2-7, so the J call may be wrong. This CDR3 has 14 residues. Germline V gives CDR1 SNHLY, CDR2 FYNNEI. CDR3 nucleotide sequence: TGTGCCAGCAAGAGAATTACAGGGTTCCACGAGCAGTACTTC. Protein: CASKRITGFHEQYF.

The chain carries TRBV6-5 and TRBJ1-2; TRBD1 might be the D (5 bases). This CDR3 is 13 amino acids long. CDR1 and CDR2 (germline): MNHEY, SVGAGI. Trimming cost V 5 bases and J 4 bases, with 11 bases left between them. The CDR3 bases are TGTGCCAGCAGTCGGACCGGGGGCTATGGCTACACCTTC. Translation: CASSRTGGYGYTF.

This chain uses TRBV7-9 with TRBJ1-1; D is unclear. Trimming left V 2 bases short and J 0 bases short, with 7 bases between. The CDR3 length is 14 residues. Germline lookup yields CDR1 SEHNR and CDR2 FQNEAQ (reference sequence). DNA of the CDR3: TGTGCCAGCAGCTTACAGTCCATGAACACTGAAGCTTTCTTT. It translates to CASSLQSMNTEAFF. Complete variable domain (other parts from reference TRBV7-9 and TRBJ1-1): DTGVSQNPRHKITKRGQNVTFRCDPISEHNRLYWYRQTLGQGPEFLTYFQNEAQLEKSRLLSDRFSAERPKGSFSTLEIQRTEQGDSAMYLCASSLQSMNTEAFFGQGTRLTVV.

The V call is TRBV5-1, the J call TRBJ2-3; 7 bases fit TRBD1. Trimming took 0 bases from V and 3 from J; bases not matched to a gene: 10. CDR1 and CDR2 (germline): SGHRS, YFSETQ. This CDR3 is 17 amino acids long. The CDR3 reads CASSLAVGGPGTDTQYF. In nucleotides, the CDR3 is TGCGCCAGCAGCTTGGCCGTAGGGGGCCCCGGGACAGATACGCAGTATTTT.

This clone came up a few times. One end of the junction is discordant with germline, which a read error may explain. Here the CDR3 reads CASSLGGSWRGGGYTF. For the CDR3, the DNA is TGTGCCAGCAGCCTAGGGGGCAGTTGGAGGGGTGGTGGCTACACCTTC. The chain couples TRBV13 to TRBJ1-2, with 7 bases fitting TRBD1. The CDR3 is 16 amino acids. CDR1 is PRHDT and CDR2 is FYEKMQ in the germline V gene (reference sequence).

This chain joins TRBV27 and TRBJ1-6; 7 nucleotides line up with TRBD1. The CDR3 is 15 residues long. The V gene's germline CDR1 is MNHEY and CDR2 SMNVEV (reference sequence). V lost 6 bases, J lost 10 bases, and 12 bases stayed unmatched. CDR3 DNA: TGTGCCAGCAGAGTACAGGGACAGAGTGGATCACCCCTCCACTTT. This codes for CASRVQGQSGSPLHF.

The chain is built from TRBV4-1 and TRBJ1-5; 8 bases fit TRBD1. Germline V gives CDR1 MGHRA, CDR2 YSYEKL. Losses at the gene ends were 4 bases for V and 0 bases for J; bases not matched to a gene: 5. This CDR3 is built from 16 residues. CDR3 in amino acids: CASSLQQGDSNQPQHF. The CDR3 DNA reads as TGCGCCAGCAGCCTCCAACAGGGGGATAGCAATCAGCCCCAGCATTTT.